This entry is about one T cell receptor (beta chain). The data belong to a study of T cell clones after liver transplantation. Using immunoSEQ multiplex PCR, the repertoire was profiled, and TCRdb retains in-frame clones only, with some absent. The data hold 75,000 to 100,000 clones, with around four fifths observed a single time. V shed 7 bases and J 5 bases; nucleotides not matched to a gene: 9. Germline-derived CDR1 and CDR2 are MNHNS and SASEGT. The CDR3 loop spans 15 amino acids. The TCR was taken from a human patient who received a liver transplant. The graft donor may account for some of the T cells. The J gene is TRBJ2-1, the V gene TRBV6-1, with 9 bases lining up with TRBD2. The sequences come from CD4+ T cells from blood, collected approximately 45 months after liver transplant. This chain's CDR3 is CASTVDSGRNNEQFF. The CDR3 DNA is TGTGCCAGCACAGTAGATAGCGGGAGAAACAATGAGCAGTTCTTC.